A single sample is the source of the 8 T cell receptor beta chains below, sequenced in a study of blood T cell repertoires in COVID-19. The protocol was immunoSEQ multiplex PCR, while the TCRdb copy is restricted to in-frame clones and leaves out a portion. The table has almost 400,000 clones, roughly 86% seen once. The sequencing input was peripheral blood. The source is a woman aged 55-70 years with COVID-19, enrolled during active disease.

This clone was detected only once. The chain has TRBV3-1 (or the pseudogene TRBV3-2) and TRBJ2-7; D may be TRBD1 (6 bases). Germline-derived CDR1 and CDR2 are LGHDT and YNNKEL (reference sequence). Trimming removed 3 bases at V and 3 bases at J, with 9 bases between. The CDR3 covers 13 residues. CDR3 DNA: TGTGCCAGCAGCCACAAAGGGGGCTACGAGCAGTACTTC. The encoded protein is CASSHKGGYEQYF.

The chain links TRBV3-1 (or the pseudogene TRBV3-2) to TRBJ2-5; TRBD2 matches 16 bases. Trimming took 3 bases from V and 4 from J; bases not matched to a gene: 5. Germline V gene data show CDR1 as LGHDT and CDR2 as YNNKEL (reference sequence). The CDR3 spans 17 residues. The CDR3 DNA is TGTGCCAGCAGCCACGGGACTAGCGGGGGGGCCGGAGAGACCCAGTACTTC. It yields the protein CASSHGTSGGAGETQYF.

This rearrangement joins TRBV14 to TRBJ2-1; 8 bases match TRBD2. Germline lookup yields CDR1 SGHDN and CDR2 FVKESK. CDR3 length equals 16 residues. V was clipped by 1 base and J by 6 bases; unmatched bases: 8. The CDR3 bases are TGTGCCAGCAGCCAAGGGACGGGGGGGCCCTTCAATGAGCAGTTCTTC. Translation: CASSQGTGGPFNEQFF.

This chain's CDR3 is CASSLGSQNTEAFF. The CDR3, as DNA: TGCGCCAGCAGCTTGGGTTCCCAGAACACTGAAGCTTTCTTT. This rearrangement joins TRBV5-1 to TRBJ1-1, with no clear D. The CDR3 is made up of 14 amino acids. Germline assignment: CDR1 SGHRS and CDR2 YFSETQ. V was trimmed by 0 bases and J by 1 base, leaving 7 bases between them. The entire variable domain, with the rest obtained from reference TRBV5-1 and TRBJ1-1, is as follows: KAGVTQTPRYLIKTRGQQVTLSCSPISGHRSVSWYQQTPGQGLQFLFEYFSETQRNKGNFPGRFSGRQFSNSRSEMNVSTLELGDSALYLCASSLGSQNTEAFFGQGTRLTVV.

The count of this clone is one. This chain joins TRBV19 and TRBJ2-2, with D perhaps TRBD1 (6 bases). V lost 2 bases, J lost 2 bases, and 12 bases lay in between. This CDR3 is built from 16 residues. Germline loops: CDR1 LNHDA, CDR2 SQIVND (reference sequence). CDR3 DNA sequence: TGTGCCAGTAGTATAAGGACAGCCACCAACACCGGGGAGCTGTTTTTT. Translating it yields CASSIRTATNTGELFF.

The chain is built from TRBV6-1 and TRBJ1-2, with D hard to call. Germline V gene lookup returns CDR1 MNHNS and CDR2 SASEGT. The CDR3 has 15 residues. The V end was cut by 2 bases, the J end by 4 bases, with 14 bases between. CDR3 amino acids: CASSELGMTGYGYTF. The CDR3 bases are TGTGCCAGCAGTGAATTAGGCATGACGGGCTATGGCTACACCTTC.

This clone was seen only once. The rearrangement uses TRBV28 and TRBJ1-4, with D unresolved. V was cut by 4 bases and J by 8 bases, with 8 bases left in between. The CDR3 extends over 12 amino acids. The germline V gene has CDR1 MDHEN and CDR2 SYDVKM. The CDR3 is CASSSLREKLFF. In DNA form, the CDR3 reads TGTGCCAGCAGTTCGTTGAGGGAAAAACTGTTTTTT. Filled out from reference TRBV28 and TRBJ1-4, the complete variable domain reads DVKVTQSSRYLVKRTGEKVFLECVQDMDHENMFWYRQDPGLGLRLIYFSYDVKMKEKGDIPEGYSVSREKKERFSLILESASTNQTSMYLCASSSLREKLFFGSGTQLSVL.

The chain recombines TRBV6-8 with TRBJ2-2; D is ambiguous. There are 14 residues in the CDR3. V was clipped by 10 bases and J by 5 bases, with 17 bases between them. CDR1 and CDR2 (germline): MNHGY, SAAAGT. The CDR3 protein is CATTPLIATGELFF. The CDR3 DNA follows: TGTGCCACCACGCCGTTGATTGCGACCGGGGAGCTGTTTTTT.